Listed below are T cell receptor beta chains from one sample, sequenced in a study of HIV-infected patients and healthy controls. TCRdb called the 5' RACE reads again in MiXCR, with one record for every CDR3 protein. This table has under 25,000 distinct CDR3 sequences, roughly 8.9% appearing once. The material sequenced was blood. These receptor sequences come from an adult in good health. The CDR3 runs from the conserved cysteine through the conserved F or W. The size field reads once, few, many, or a class for an expanded clone.

medium-sized	TRBV11-2	TRBJ2-2	CASSPRTLFGGELFF
few	TRBV12-3/TRBV12-4	TRBJ2-7	CASSLAGAHEQYF
many	TRBV5-1	TRBJ1-1	CASSRRGAHTEAFF
many	TRBV6-2/TRBV6-3	TRBJ2-1	CASSGYGNEQFF
few	TRBV6-5	TRBJ2-3	CASSYGGRSTDTQYF
many	TRBV12-3/TRBV12-4	TRBJ1-4	CASRPGDPAREKLFF
medium-sized	TRBV20-1	TRBJ1-5	CSARRELDSEPQHF
medium-sized	TRBV5-4	TRBJ2-7	CASRLDRGPSYEQYF
many	TRBV5-1	TRBJ2-1	CASSLGGHRGDEQFF
many	TRBV6-2/TRBV6-3	TRBJ1-5	CASSKDLLGGRNQPQHF